This T cell receptor beta chain comes out of a study of beta chain features in type 1 diabetes. General observations from the study: Researchers cautioned that cDNA sequencing could over-represent cells with high TCR expression. In these data, an HLA type influence on TCRB rearrangement remained unresolved.

As every portion of the isolated RNA was reverse transcribed, the sequencing read expressed TCRB transcripts. Assay used: immunoSEQ multiplex PCR; TCRdb lists only in-frame clones, some missing. Of some 400,000 clones listed, more than 12% were seen once; the top ten hold 0.019%. This CDR3 has 17 amino acids. The sample holds a few counts of this clone. Its antigen remains unidentified. Sequencing used naive CD4+ T cells from blood. This receptor was taken from a woman aged 18-30 years in good health. The chain is built from TRBV21-1 and TRBJ2-5; the D call in the table, TRBD1, was not verified against the DNA. TRBV21-1 represents a pseudogene. This CDR3 reads CASTNSIKRTEQETQYF. The CDR3 DNA is TGTGCCAGCACCAACTCGATTAAGCGGACAGAGCAAGAGACCCAGTACTTC.